Listed below are T cell receptor beta chains from one sample, sequenced in a study of blood T cells in healthy people across ages. TCRdb reprocessed the 5' RACE reads via MiXCR and lists one record per CDR3 protein. The sample lists 850,000 to 950,000 distinct CDR3 sequences, roughly 26% occurring once. Sequencing was carried out using blood. The receptors stem from a woman over 75 in good health. The CDR3 runs from the conserved cysteine through the conserved F or W. A D gene is named only where the DNA matches it firmly. Size is omitted from some rows. Given values are once, few, many or a class for expanded clones.

d_call,v_call,clone_size,j_call,cdr3_aa,cdr3_nt
TRBD2,TRBV6-5,many,TRBJ2-5,CASGTSGGIQETQYF,TGTGCCAGCGGGACTAGCGGGGGTATCCAAGAGACCCAGTACTTC
TRBD1,TRBV20-1,many,TRBJ2-3,CSASIHRGSSTDTQYF,TGCAGTGCTAGTATACACAGGGGAAGTTCCACAGATACGCAGTATTTT
.,TRBV6-2/TRBV6-3,many,TRBJ2-7,CASFSRDNSYEQYF,TGTGCCAGCTTCTCACGGGACAACTCCTACGAGCAGTACTTC
TRBD2,TRBV3-1,.,TRBJ2-3,CASSPLMGRGDTQYF,TGTGCCAGCAGCCCGCTCATGGGGAGGGGCGATACGCAGTATTTT
.,TRBV27,.,TRBJ1-4,CASRDRWGVDNEKLFF,TGTGCCAGTCGAGACAGGTGGGGGGTCGATAATGAAAAACTGTTTTTT
.,TRBV7-2,.,TRBJ1-6,CASSFGGVYNSPLHF,TGTGCCAGCAGCTTCGGCGGGGTTTATAATTCACCCCTCCACTTT
.,TRBV29-1,.,TRBJ1-5,CSVGGVSLPQHF,TGCAGCGTTGGTGGGGTGAGTCTGCCCCAGCATTTT
.,TRBV11-2,many,TRBJ2-3,CASRDIPKAGTRTQYF,TGTGCCAGCAGAGATATACCGAAGGCAGGGACACGGACGCAGTATTTT
TRBD1,TRBV18,few,TRBJ1-6,CASSPQDRSSPLHF,TGTGCCAGCTCACCACAGGACAGGAGTTCACCCCTCCACTTT
.,TRBV4-1,many,TRBJ2-5,CASSQEGGLQETQYF,TGCGCCAGCAGCCAAGAGGGCGGATTACAAGAGACCCAGTACTTC
.,TRBV20-1,many,TRBJ2-3,CSPQAQYF,TGCAGTCCGCAGGCGCAGTATTTT
TRBD1,TRBV7-2,few,TRBJ1-6,CASSVGTGNNSPLHF,TGTGCCAGCAGCGTGGGGACAGGGAATAATTCACCCCTCCACTTT
TRBD2,TRBV20-1,many,TRBJ2-5,CSARMARGGQETQYF,TGCAGTGCTAGAATGGCGCGGGGGGGCCAAGAGACCCAGTACTTC
.,TRBV7-2,.,TRBJ1-1,CASRPGLQNTEAFF,TGTGCCAGCCGACCCGGACTCCAGAACACTGAAGCTTTCTTT
TRBD1,TRBV14,.,TRBJ2-5,CASSPGQGGYQETQYF,TGTGCCAGCAGCCCGGGACAGGGGGGGTACCAAGAGACCCAGTACTTC
TRBD2,TRBV2,.,TRBJ2-3,CASRRLAGTSTDTQYF,TGTGCCAGCAGACGACTAGCGGGGACTAGCACAGATACGCAGTATTTT
.,TRBV29-1,.,TRBJ1-1,CSVHDGSLLNTEAFF,TGCAGCGTTCATGACGGAAGCCTTTTGAACACTGAAGCTTTCTTT
.,TRBV7-8,.,TRBJ2-7,CASSLGVGAYEQYF,TGTGCCAGCAGCTTAGGGGTGGGAGCCTACGAGCAGTACTTC
TRBD1,TRBV27,many,TRBJ2-2,CASRPTGGNTGELFF,TGTGCCAGCCGCCCGACAGGGGGCAACACCGGGGAGCTGTTTTTT
.,TRBV7-8,.,TRBJ2-5,CASSLGARQETQYF,TGTGCCAGCAGCTTAGGGGCGCGCCAAGAGACCCAGTACTTC
TRBD1,TRBV7-7,.,TRBJ2-5,CASSRTGEQETQYF,TGTGCCAGCAGCCGGACAGGGGAGCAGGAGACCCAGTACTTC
.,TRBV20-1,.,TRBJ2-1,CSARPESYNEQFF,TGCAGTGCTAGACCCGAATCCTACAATGAGCAGTTCTTC
.,TRBV15,many,TRBJ2-6,CATSILGVSGANVLTF,TGTGCCACCAGCATCCTAGGCGTCTCTGGGGCCAACGTCCTGACTTTC
.,TRBV9,few,TRBJ2-2,CASSVGDFGGTGELFF,TGTGCCAGCAGCGTAGGGGATTTTGGGGGGACCGGGGAGCTGTTTTTT
.,TRBV2,.,TRBJ1-6,CASNTGSSYNSPRHF,TGTGCCAGCAACACAGGATCGTCCTATAATTCACCCCGCCACTTT
.,TRBV25-1,few,TRBJ1-1,CASTIRRPNTEAFF,TGTGCCAGCACCATACGACGACCGAACACTGAAGCTTTCTTT
TRBD1,TRBV7-9,few,TRBJ1-1,CASSGTGANTEAFF,TGTGCCAGCAGCGGGACAGGGGCGAACACTGAAGCTTTCTTT
.,TRBV27,few,TRBJ1-6,CASRQPPTWGSSSFDNSPLHF,TGTGCCAGCAGACAACCTCCTACGTGGGGTTCTTCATCCTTTGATAATTCACCCCTCCACTTT
.,TRBV18,many,TRBJ2-1,CASSPRGIPTSYNEQFF,TGTGCCAGCTCACCACGGGGGATCCCGACCTCCTACAATGAGCAGTTCTTC
.,TRBV5-1,many,TRBJ1-1,CASSLDGGTEAFF,TGCGCCAGCAGCTTGGATGGGGGAACTGAAGCTTTCTTT
.,TRBV3-1,few,TRBJ2-3,CASSLAPLREDTQYF,TGTGCCAGCAGCCTAGCGCCGCTTCGGGAAGATACGCAGTATTTT
TRBD1,TRBV18,.,TRBJ2-3,CASSRRGLDTQYF,TGTGCCAGCTCACGCAGGGGGCTGGATACGCAGTATTTT
TRBD1,TRBV6-2/TRBV6-3,many,TRBJ2-5,CASKRQGKLETQYF,TGTGCCAGCAAAAGACAGGGTAAACTAGAGACCCAGTACTTC
.,TRBV5-4,many,TRBJ2-5,CASSLLGGSPLNQYF,TGTGCCAGCAGCTTGTTGGGCGGATCGCCGTTGAACCAGTACTTC
TRBD1,TRBV6-1,few,TRBJ1-5,CASSESRQGKNQPQHF,TGTGCCAGCAGTGAAAGCCGACAGGGGAAGAATCAGCCCCAGCATTTT
.,TRBV29-1,many,TRBJ1-4,CSVRQVATNEKLFF,TGCAGCGTTCGGCAAGTTGCAACTAATGAAAAACTGTTTTTT
TRBD1,TRBV4-2,many,TRBJ2-1,CASSQDERTGAKNEQFF,TGTGCCAGCAGCCAAGATGAGCGGACAGGGGCGAAAAATGAGCAGTTCTTC